Each of the 5 T cell receptor beta chains below was sequenced from the same sample in a study of T-cell reconstitution after alpha-beta-depleted transplantation in children (dated by TCRdb to between 2015 and 2016). The library was produced with PCR. Sequenced using an Illumina HiSeq 2500. TCR library preparation used molecular barcoding, with unique molecular identifiers applied to normalize quantification of the TCRbeta repertoire. TCRdb trimmed public reads at Q25 via fastp, called clones via MiXCR and kept in-frame beta chains. All rows with the same CDR3 protein become a single entry with the most common DNA and genes. Recorded for this sample are about 610,000 distinct CDR3 sequences; about 11% of them occurred a single time. Jointly, the top ten make up about 4.2% of the sample. The source material was PBMCs from the stem cell graft donor, sampled from the stem cell graft. The receptor source for this set is a human donor who donated a stem cell graft to a child with acute myeloid leukemia.

In its sample, this clonotype was seen many times. The rearrangement joins TRBV5-1 to TRBJ2-1; tentatively, D is TRBD1 or TRBD2 (5 bases each). Germline V gene lookup returns CDR1 SGHRS and CDR2 YFSETQ. The CDR3 runs 16 residues. V dropped 1 base and J dropped 2 bases, with 13 bases sitting between them. The CDR3 DNA follows: TGCGCCAGCAGCTTGCCCGAGGGGACCCCCTACAATGAGCAGTTCTTC. Protein sequence: CASSLPEGTPYNEQFF.

This clonotype has at least ten counts. The junction shows a germline mismatch at one end, possibly a read error. The chain employs TRBV7-8 and TRBJ1-1; weak D call: TRBD1 (6 bases). This CDR3 has 15 residues. The germline V gene has CDR1 SGHVS and CDR2 FQNEAQ. CDR3 coding DNA: TGTGCCAGCACCCCCCAAGGGGGAAGGAACGCTGAAGCTTTCTTT. Its protein product is CASTPQGGRNAEAFF.

This clonotype was observed many times. This chain uses TRBV29-1 with TRBJ1-1, with a possible D match to TRBD1 (6 bases). The CDR3 consists of 13 residues. With 4 bases removed from V and 0 bases from J, the gap between germline ends came to 9 bases. Per germline, CDR1 SQVTM and CDR2 ANQGSEA. CDR3 DNA sequence: TGCAGCGTTGCGGGGGCAATGAACACTGAAGCTTTCTTT. Translating it yields CSVAGAMNTEAFF. Using reference TRBV29-1 and TRBJ1-1 for the parts outside the CDR3, the full variable domain is SAVISQKPSRDICQRGTSLTIQCQVDSQVTMMFWYRQQPGQSLTLIATANQGSEATYESGFVIDKFPISRPNLTFSTLTVSNMSPEDSSIYLCSVAGAMNTEAFFGQGTRLTVV.

This chain links TRBV7-8 with TRBJ2-5, with 8 positions matching TRBD1. V lost 3 bases to trimming and J lost 1 base; unmatched junction nucleotides: 4. The CDR3 covers 15 residues. The germline V gene encodes CDR1 SGHVS and CDR2 FQNEAQ. CDR3 bases: TGTGCCAGCAGCTTTACCGGACAGGGCCAAGAGACCCAGTACTTC. Its translation: CASSFTGQGQETQYF.

The chain has TRBV5-4 and TRBJ2-1; D could derive from TRBD1 or TRBD2 (5 bases each). Germline V gene lookup returns CDR1 SGHNT and CDR2 YYREEE (reference sequence). The CDR3 spans 16 residues. The V gene lost 5 bases and the J gene lost 1 base, with 16 bases spanning the gap. The CDR3 loop reads CASSKTGTRSYNEQFF. The CDR3 DNA sequence: TGTGCCAGCAGTAAGACCGGGACCCGGTCCTACAATGAGCAGTTCTTC.